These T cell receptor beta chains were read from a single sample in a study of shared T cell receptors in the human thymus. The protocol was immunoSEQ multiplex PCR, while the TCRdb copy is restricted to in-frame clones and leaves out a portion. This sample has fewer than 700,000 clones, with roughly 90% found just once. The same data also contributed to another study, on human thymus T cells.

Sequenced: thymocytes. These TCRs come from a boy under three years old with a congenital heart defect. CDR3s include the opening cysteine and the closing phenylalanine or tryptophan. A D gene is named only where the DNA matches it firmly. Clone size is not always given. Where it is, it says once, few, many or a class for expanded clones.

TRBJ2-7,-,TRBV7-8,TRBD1,TGTGCCAGCAGCGCGGACAGGGCGGTATCCTACGAGCAGTACTTC,CASSADRAVSYEQYF
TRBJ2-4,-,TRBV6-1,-,TGTGCCAGCAGTGGCAGGGCCAAAAACATTCAGTACTTC,CASSGRAKNIQYF
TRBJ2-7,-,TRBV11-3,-,TGTGCCAGCAGCTTAGCGGACGAGCAGTACTTC,CASSLADEQYF
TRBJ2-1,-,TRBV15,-,TGTGCCACCAGCCCTAGCCGGGGGGCGACCTACAATGAGCAGTTCTTC,CATSPSRGATYNEQFF
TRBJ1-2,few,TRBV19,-,TGTGCCAGTCTTCGGTCGGGTATCAGCGTGGACTATGGCTACACCTTC,CASLRSGISVDYGYTF
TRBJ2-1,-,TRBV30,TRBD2,TGTGCCTGGAGTGTGCCTAGCGGGAGCTCCTACAATGAGCAGTTCTTC,CAWSVPSGSSYNEQFF
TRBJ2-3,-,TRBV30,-,TGTGCCTCCATTGTCATGGGCAGGGGGGCAAAAGATACGCAGTATTTT,CASIVMGRGAKDTQYF
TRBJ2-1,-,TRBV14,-,TGTGCCAGCAGCCAAGATGACGGGTCGGGAGATCGAGAGTTCTTC,CASSQDDGSGDREFF
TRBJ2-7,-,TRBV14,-,TGTGCCAGCAGCCCTGGGGGACAAACCTACGAGCAGTACTTC,CASSPGGQTYEQYF
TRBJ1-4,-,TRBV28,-,TGTGCCAGCAGTTGGGAGGGCGAAAAACTGTTTTTT,CASSWEGEKLFF
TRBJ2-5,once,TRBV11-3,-,TGTGCCAGTCGACAGGCGCCTAAAGAGACCCAGTACTTC,CASRQAPKETQYF
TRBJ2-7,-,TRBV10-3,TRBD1,TGTGCCATCGGAAAAGGGGGCGACGAGCAGTACTTC,CAIGKGGDEQYF
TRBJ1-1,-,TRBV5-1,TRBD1,TGCGCCAGCAACCCATCGACAGGGATGAACACTGAAGCTTTCTTT,CASNPSTGMNTEAFF
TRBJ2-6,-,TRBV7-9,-,TGTGCCAGCAGCTTACACCGGGACTGCGCCTCTGGGGCCAACGTCCTGACTTTC,CASSLHRDCASGANVLTF
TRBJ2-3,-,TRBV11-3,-,TGTGCCAGCAGCTTAGGACTGACAGATACGCAGTATTTT,CASSLGLTDTQYF
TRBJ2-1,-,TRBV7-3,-,TGTGCCAGCAGCCCCCTAGGAGGGCCGAACAATGAGCAGTTCTTC,CASSPLGGPNNEQFF
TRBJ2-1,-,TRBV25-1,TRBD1,TGTGCCAGCTGGACAGGCAGTGAGCAGTTCTTC,CASWTGSEQFF
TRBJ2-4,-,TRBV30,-,TGTGCCTGGAGTTCTAATCAACGGGGGGCCAAAAACATTCAGTACTTC,CAWSSNQRGAKNIQYF
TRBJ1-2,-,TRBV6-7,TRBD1,TGTGCCAGCAGGCTGGACAGGAACGGCTACACCTTC,CASRLDRNGYTF
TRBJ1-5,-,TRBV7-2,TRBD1,TGTGCCAGCAGCAGGGGCGGACAGGAAAGTGAGCGCAATCAGCCCCAGCATTTT,CASSRGGQESERNQPQHF